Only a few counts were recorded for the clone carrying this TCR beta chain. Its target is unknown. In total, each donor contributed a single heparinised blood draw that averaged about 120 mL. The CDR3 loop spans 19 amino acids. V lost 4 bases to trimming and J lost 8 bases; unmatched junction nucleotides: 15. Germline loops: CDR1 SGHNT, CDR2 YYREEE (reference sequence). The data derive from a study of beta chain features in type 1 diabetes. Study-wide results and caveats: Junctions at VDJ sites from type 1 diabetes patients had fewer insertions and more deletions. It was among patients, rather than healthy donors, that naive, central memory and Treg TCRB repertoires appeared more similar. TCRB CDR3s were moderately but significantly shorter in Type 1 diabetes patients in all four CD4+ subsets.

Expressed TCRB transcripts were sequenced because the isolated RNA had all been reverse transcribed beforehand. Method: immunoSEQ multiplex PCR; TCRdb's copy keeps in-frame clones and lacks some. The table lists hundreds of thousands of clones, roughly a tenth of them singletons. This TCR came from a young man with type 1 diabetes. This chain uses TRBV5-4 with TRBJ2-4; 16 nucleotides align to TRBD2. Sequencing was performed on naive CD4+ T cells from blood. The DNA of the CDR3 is TGTGCCAGCAGCCGACTCCAAGGGACTAGCGGGGGGGCCGAGCACATTCAGTACTTC. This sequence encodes CASSRLQGTSGGAEHIQYF.